A selection of T cell receptor beta chains follows, all from one sample in a study of shared clonotypes between healthy human individuals. Sequencing was performed with immunoSEQ multiplex PCR; in TCRdb, only in-frame clones are kept and a portion is missing. The sample lists over 850,000 clones, around 78% occurring once. Material: memory CD4+ T cells from PBMCs. These receptors came from a man between 18 and 35 years old in good health. Some clones in this sample may be carry-over from other donors' samples. The CDR3 runs from the conserved cysteine through the conserved F or W. The D gene is left open where the match is weak. Size tells how often a clone was seen (once, few, many) or the class of an expanded clone, and some rows leave it out.

DNA: TGTGCCAGCAGCTTGGCAGGGGGCTCGGGTGAAAAACTGTTTTTT
CDR3: CASSLAGGSGEKLFF
size: NA
J: TRBJ1-4
D: TRBD1
V: TRBV11-2

DNA: TGCGCCAGCAGCCTAGACCCGACAGGGCCGGCAACTAATGAAAAACTGTTTTTT
CDR3: CASSLDPTGPATNEKLFF
size: NA
J: TRBJ1-4
D: TRBD1
V: TRBV5-1

DNA: TGTGCCAGCAGTGGACAGGGGACGGGAGCGGGGGCCGGGGAGCTGTTTTTT
CDR3: CASSGQGTGAGAGELFF
size: few
J: TRBJ2-2
D: NA
V: TRBV6-1

DNA: TGTGCCAGCAGCTTAAGGGCTAGCGGGATGTACAATGAGCAGTTCTTC
CDR3: CASSLRASGMYNEQFF
size: NA
J: TRBJ2-1
D: TRBD2
V: TRBV7-9

DNA: TGTGCCATCAGTCTAAACCCCGGGACGGTTAGCACAGATACGCAGTATTTT
CDR3: CAISLNPGTVSTDTQYF
size: NA
J: TRBJ2-3
D: NA
V: TRBV10-3

DNA: TGTGCCAGCAGCCAAGGACGGGGGCGCAAGCATTTT
CDR3: CASSQGRGRKHF
size: NA
J: TRBJ1-5
D: NA
V: TRBV14

DNA: TGCGCCAGCAGCTTGGGGACAGCTTATTACGAGCAGTACTTC
CDR3: CASSLGTAYYEQYF
size: NA
J: TRBJ2-7
D: NA
V: TRBV5-1

DNA: TGTGCCAGCAGCCTGGGGACTAGCGGGGTCTGGGAGCAGTACTTC
CDR3: CASSLGTSGVWEQYF
size: NA
J: TRBJ2-7
D: TRBD2
V: TRBV9

DNA: TGTGCCAGCAGTGTGGGGGGCGCCGTCTATGGCTACACCTTC
CDR3: CASSVGGAVYGYTF
size: NA
J: TRBJ1-2
D: NA
V: TRBV6-1

DNA: TGTGCCTGGGCGACTAGCTACTACGAGCAGTACTTC
CDR3: CAWATSYYEQYF
size: NA
J: TRBJ2-7
D: TRBD2
V: TRBV30

DNA: TGTGCTAGTGGTTTGTGGGGATCCGATGAGCAGTTCTTC
CDR3: CASGLWGSDEQFF
size: NA
J: TRBJ2-1
D: NA
V: TRBV12-5

DNA: TGTGCCAGCAGCATCACAGGAAACTATGGCTACACCTTC
CDR3: CASSITGNYGYTF
size: NA
J: TRBJ1-2
D: NA
V: TRBV6-5

DNA: TGCGCCAGCAGCCCCCGGACTAGCAGCGAGCAGTACTTC
CDR3: CASSPRTSSEQYF
size: many
J: TRBJ2-7
D: TRBD2
V: TRBV4-1

DNA: TGCAGCGTCCAAACCGGGACTAGCGGGACCGCGTCGATCTACGAGCAGTACTTC
CDR3: CSVQTGTSGTASIYEQYF
size: NA
J: TRBJ2-7
D: TRBD2
V: TRBV29-1

DNA: TGTGCCAGCAGCTCGCAGGGGCGATTCGGGGAAAAACTGTTTTTT
CDR3: CASSSQGRFGEKLFF
size: NA
J: TRBJ1-4
D: NA
V: TRBV28

DNA: TGTGCCAGCAGCCTGCTCCGGGGGGATTCAGATACGCAGTATTTT
CDR3: CASSLLRGDSDTQYF
size: NA
J: TRBJ2-3
D: TRBD2
V: TRBV11-2

DNA: TGCGCCAGCAGCTTGGCCGGACAGGGGGCTGATGGCTACACCTTC
CDR3: CASSLAGQGADGYTF
size: few
J: TRBJ1-2
D: TRBD1
V: TRBV5-1

DNA: TGTGCCAGCAGCCCCCTCCGGGGCAGCGAGACCCAGTACTTC
CDR3: CASSPLRGSETQYF
size: NA
J: TRBJ2-5
D: NA
V: TRBV7-8

DNA: TGTGCCAGCAGGTCCAGGGGGGTAGGCTATGGCTACACCTTC
CDR3: CASRSRGVGYGYTF
size: once
J: TRBJ1-2
D: TRBD1
V: TRBV6-5

DNA: TGTGCCAGCAGCCCACCTGGGGGTTTCACAGATACGCAGTATTTT
CDR3: CASSPPGGFTDTQYF
size: once
J: TRBJ2-3
D: NA
V: TRBV11-2

DNA: TGTGCCAGCAGCTTAGTTCAGGGGAGCTCCTACGAGCAGTACTTC
CDR3: CASSLVQGSSYEQYF
size: NA
J: TRBJ2-7
D: NA
V: TRBV7-2

DNA: TGCAGCGCTGGGACGGAGCTTTACGAGCAGTACTTC
CDR3: CSAGTELYEQYF
size: NA
J: TRBJ2-7
D: NA
V: TRBV29-1

DNA: TGTGCCAGCAGCGCTGAAGTCGAGGCACTCTCTGGAAACACCATATATTTT
CDR3: CASSAEVEALSGNTIYF
size: few
J: TRBJ1-3
D: NA
V: TRBV9

DNA: TGCGCCAGCGGGCCCCGAGGGGGGAACACTGAAGCTTTCTTT
CDR3: CASGPRGGNTEAFF
size: NA
J: TRBJ1-1
D: NA
V: TRBV5-1

DNA: TGTGCCTGGAGTCTACACCTATTGGGACTAGGCAGCACAGATACGCAGTATTTT
CDR3: CAWSLHLLGLGSTDTQYF
size: NA
J: TRBJ2-3
D: TRBD2
V: TRBV30

DNA: TGTGCCAGCAGTTACGCAGGGAATCAGCCCCAGCATTTT
CDR3: CASSYAGNQPQHF
size: once
J: TRBJ1-5
D: NA
V: TRBV6-5

DNA: TGCGCCAGCAGCTCGGGAGGGGCAAGGGGCTCCTACAATGAGCAGTTCTTC
CDR3: CASSSGGARGSYNEQFF
size: NA
J: TRBJ2-1
D: TRBD2
V: TRBV5-1

DNA: TGCGCCAGCAGCCGGGGACCGGGACAAGCCTACGAGCAGTACTTC
CDR3: CASSRGPGQAYEQYF
size: NA
J: TRBJ2-7
D: NA
V: TRBV4-1

DNA: TGTGCCAGCAGCTTGTATCGAGGGTACAATGAGCAGTTCTTC
CDR3: CASSLYRGYNEQFF
size: NA
J: TRBJ2-1
D: NA
V: TRBV7-9

DNA: TGTGCCAGCAGCGTAGGAGGAGGGCAAGAGACCCAGTACTTC
CDR3: CASSVGGGQETQYF
size: NA
J: TRBJ2-5
D: NA
V: TRBV9

DNA: TGTGCCAGCAGGCGAACCCCCCGGAATTCGGAGCAGTACTTC
CDR3: CASRRTPRNSEQYF
size: NA
J: TRBJ2-7
D: NA
V: TRBV28

DNA: TGTGCCAGCAGGAGGCCGCGGTACTTC
CDR3: CASRRPRYF
size: many
J: TRBJ2-7
D: NA
V: TRBV14

DNA: TGCGCCAGCAGTGAGAAGGGAAACTATGGCTACACCTTC
CDR3: CASSEKGNYGYTF
size: NA
J: TRBJ1-2
D: NA
V: TRBV10-2

DNA: TGTGCCAGCAGCTACGGACAGGGGGCGGGTAAGGATGAGCAGTTCTTC
CDR3: CASSYGQGAGKDEQFF
size: NA
J: TRBJ2-1
D: TRBD1
V: TRBV5-4

DNA: TGTGCCAGCAGCCCATCACTAGCGGGAAGGAATGAGCAGTTCTTC
CDR3: CASSPSLAGRNEQFF
size: few
J: TRBJ2-1
D: TRBD2
V: TRBV7-3

DNA: TGTGCCAGCAGCTTAGATATCTTGACTGAAGCTTTCTTT
CDR3: CASSLDILTEAFF
size: NA
J: TRBJ1-1
D: NA
V: TRBV7-8

DNA: TGTGCCAGCAGCTTACATCTGTCCATGAACACTGAAGCTTTCTTT
CDR3: CASSLHLSMNTEAFF
size: few
J: TRBJ1-1
D: NA
V: TRBV7-3

DNA: TGTGCCAGCAGCTTACATCCATTCGGGACTAGCGGAACAGATACGCAGTATTTT
CDR3: CASSLHPFGTSGTDTQYF
size: NA
J: TRBJ2-3
D: TRBD2
V: TRBV7-3

DNA: TGCGCCAGCAGCTTGGTCCCAGAGCAACCTTACAATGAGCAGTTCTTC
CDR3: CASSLVPEQPYNEQFF
size: NA
J: TRBJ2-1
D: NA
V: TRBV5-1

DNA: TGTGCCAGCAGCTTAGGGGAACGGGGCACTGAAGCTTTCTTT
CDR3: CASSLGERGTEAFF
size: NA
J: TRBJ1-1
D: NA
V: TRBV7-6

DNA: TGTGCCAGCAGTTCCCCCCGACAGGGCCACGGGGAGCTGTTTTTT
CDR3: CASSSPRQGHGELFF
size: NA
J: TRBJ2-2
D: TRBD1
V: TRBV6-5